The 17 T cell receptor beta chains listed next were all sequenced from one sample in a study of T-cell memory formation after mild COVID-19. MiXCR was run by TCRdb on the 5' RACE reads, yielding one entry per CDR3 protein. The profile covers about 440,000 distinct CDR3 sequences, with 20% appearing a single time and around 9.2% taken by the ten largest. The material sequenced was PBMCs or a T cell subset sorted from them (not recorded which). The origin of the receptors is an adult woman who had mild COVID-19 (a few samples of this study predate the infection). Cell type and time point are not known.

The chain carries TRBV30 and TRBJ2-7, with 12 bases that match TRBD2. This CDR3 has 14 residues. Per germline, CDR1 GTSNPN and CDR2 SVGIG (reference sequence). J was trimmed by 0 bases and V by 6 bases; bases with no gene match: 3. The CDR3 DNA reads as TGTGCCTGTACGACTAGCGGGAGCTCCTACGAGCAGTACTTC. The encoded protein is CACTTSGSSYEQYF.

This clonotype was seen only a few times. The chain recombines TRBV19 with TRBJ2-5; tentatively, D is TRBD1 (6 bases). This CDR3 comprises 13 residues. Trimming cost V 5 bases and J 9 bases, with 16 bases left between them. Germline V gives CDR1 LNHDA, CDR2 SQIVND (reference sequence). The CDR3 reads CASSVLGGLPQYF. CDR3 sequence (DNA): TGTGCCAGTAGTGTACTAGGGGGTCTGCCCCAGTACTTC.

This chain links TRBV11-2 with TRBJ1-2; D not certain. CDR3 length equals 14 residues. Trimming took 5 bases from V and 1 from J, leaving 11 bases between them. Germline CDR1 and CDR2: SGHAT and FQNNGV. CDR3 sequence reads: CASSPHVDNYGYTF. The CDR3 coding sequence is TGTGCCAGCAGCCCACACGTGGATAACTATGGCTACACCTTC.

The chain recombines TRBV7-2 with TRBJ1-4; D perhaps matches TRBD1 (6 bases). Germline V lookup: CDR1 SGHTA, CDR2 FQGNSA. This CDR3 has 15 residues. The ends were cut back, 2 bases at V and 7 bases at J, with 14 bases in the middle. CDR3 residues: CASSLSGGGLEKLFF. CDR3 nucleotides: TGTGCCAGCAGCTTATCTGGGGGCGGCCTTGAAAAACTGTTTTTT. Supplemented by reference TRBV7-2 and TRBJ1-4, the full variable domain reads GAGVSQSPSNKVTEKGKDVELRCDPISGHTALYWYRQSLGQGLEFLIYFQGNSAPDKSGLPSDRFSAERTGGSVSTLTIQRTQQEDSAVYLCASSLSGGGLEKLFFGSGTQLSVL.

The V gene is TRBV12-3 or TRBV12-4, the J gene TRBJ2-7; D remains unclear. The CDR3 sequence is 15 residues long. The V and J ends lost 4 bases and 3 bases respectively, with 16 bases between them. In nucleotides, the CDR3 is TGTGCCAGCAGTTCCTATCGACAACCAGGCTACGAGCAGTACTTC. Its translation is CASSSYRQPGYEQYF.

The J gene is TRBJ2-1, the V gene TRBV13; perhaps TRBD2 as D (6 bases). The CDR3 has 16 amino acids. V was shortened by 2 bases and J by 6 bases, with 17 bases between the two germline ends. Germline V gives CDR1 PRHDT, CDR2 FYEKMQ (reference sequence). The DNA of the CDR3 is TGTGCCAGCAGCTTATTTGGGGTAGCGGCCCTCAATGAGCAGTTCTTC. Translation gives CASSLFGVAALNEQFF.

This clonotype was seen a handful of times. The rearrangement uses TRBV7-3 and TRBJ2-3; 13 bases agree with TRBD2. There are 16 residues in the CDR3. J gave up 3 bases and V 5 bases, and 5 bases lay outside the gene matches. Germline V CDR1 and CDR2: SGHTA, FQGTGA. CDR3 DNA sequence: TGTGCCAGCAGCCTGATGGGACTAGCGGGGACAGATACGCAGTATTTT. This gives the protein CASSLMGLAGTDTQYF.

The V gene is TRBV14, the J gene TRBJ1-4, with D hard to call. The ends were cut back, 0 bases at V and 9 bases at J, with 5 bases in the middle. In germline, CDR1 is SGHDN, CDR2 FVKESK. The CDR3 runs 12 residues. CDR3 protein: CASSQETQKLFF. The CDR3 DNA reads TGTGCCAGCAGCCAAGAGACCCAAAAACTGTTTTTT. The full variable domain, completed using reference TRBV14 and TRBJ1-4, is EAGVTQFPSHSVIEKGQTVTLRCDPISGHDNLYWYRRVMGKEIKFLLHFVKESKQDESGMPNNRFLAERTGGTYSTLKVQPAELEDSGVYFCASSQETQKLFFGSGTQLSVL.

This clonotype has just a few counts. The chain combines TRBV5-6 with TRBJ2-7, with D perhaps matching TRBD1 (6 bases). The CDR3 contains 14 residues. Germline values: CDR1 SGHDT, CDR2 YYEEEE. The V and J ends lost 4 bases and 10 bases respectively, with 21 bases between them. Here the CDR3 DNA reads TGTGCCAGCAGCCAAGGCCCGGGACAAGGTCTCCAGTACTTC. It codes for CASSQGPGQGLQYF.

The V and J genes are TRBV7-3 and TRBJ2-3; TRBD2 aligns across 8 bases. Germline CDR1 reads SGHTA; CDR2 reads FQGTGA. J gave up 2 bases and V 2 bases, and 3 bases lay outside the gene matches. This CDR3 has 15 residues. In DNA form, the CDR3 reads TGTGCCAGCAGCTTACGCGGGGGGCCCACAGATACGCAGTATTTT. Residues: CASSLRGGPTDTQYF.

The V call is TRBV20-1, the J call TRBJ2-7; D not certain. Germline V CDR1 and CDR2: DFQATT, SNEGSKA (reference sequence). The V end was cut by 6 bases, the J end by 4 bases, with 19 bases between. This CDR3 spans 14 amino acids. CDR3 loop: CSASGGRTRYEQYF. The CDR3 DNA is TGCAGTGCCTCCGGCGGACGAACGAGGTACGAGCAGTACTTC.

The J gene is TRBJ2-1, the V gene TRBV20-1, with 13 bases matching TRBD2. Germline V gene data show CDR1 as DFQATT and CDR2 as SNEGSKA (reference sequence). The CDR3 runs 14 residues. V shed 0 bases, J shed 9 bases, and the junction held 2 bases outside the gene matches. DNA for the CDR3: TGCAGTGCTAGAGAACTAGCGGGAGGGGGTGAGCAGTTCTTC. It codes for CSARELAGGGEQFF.

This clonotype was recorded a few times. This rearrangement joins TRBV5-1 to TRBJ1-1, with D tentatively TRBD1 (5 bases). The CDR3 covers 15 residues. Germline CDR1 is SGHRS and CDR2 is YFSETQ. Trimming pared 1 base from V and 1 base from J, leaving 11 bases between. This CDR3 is CASSLLGTANTEAFF. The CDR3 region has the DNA TGCGCCAGCAGCTTGCTAGGGACGGCGAACACTGAAGCTTTCTTT.

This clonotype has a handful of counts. CDR3 sequence reads: CASSFGLAGGRETQYF. CDR3 sequence (DNA): TGCGCCAGCAGCTTCGGACTAGCGGGGGGGAGAGAGACCCAGTACTTC. V gene TRBV5-1 combines with J gene TRBJ2-5, with 15 bases matching TRBD2. The length of the CDR3 is 16 residues. The germline V gene encodes CDR1 SGHRS and CDR2 YFSETQ. After removal of 2 bases from V and 4 bases from J, the junction contained 3 bases not matched to a gene.

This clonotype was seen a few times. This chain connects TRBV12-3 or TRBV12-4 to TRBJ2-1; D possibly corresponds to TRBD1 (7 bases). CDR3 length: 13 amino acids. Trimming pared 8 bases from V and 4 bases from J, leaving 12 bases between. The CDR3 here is CASGQGGYNEQFF. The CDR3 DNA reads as TGTGCCAGCGGGCAGGGGGGATACAATGAGCAGTTCTTC.

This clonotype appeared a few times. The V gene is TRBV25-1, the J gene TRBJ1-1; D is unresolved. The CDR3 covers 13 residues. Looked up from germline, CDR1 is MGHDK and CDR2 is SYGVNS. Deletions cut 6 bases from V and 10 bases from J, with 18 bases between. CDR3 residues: CASSRNQVGGAFF. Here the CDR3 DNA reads TGTGCCAGCAGCCGCAATCAGGTCGGTGGAGCTTTCTTT.

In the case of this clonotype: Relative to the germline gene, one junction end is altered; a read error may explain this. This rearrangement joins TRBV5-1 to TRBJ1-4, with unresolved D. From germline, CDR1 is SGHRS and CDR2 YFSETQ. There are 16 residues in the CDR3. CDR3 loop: CAISLAEVEWSEKLFF. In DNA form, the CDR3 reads TGCGCCATCAGCTTGGCGGAGGTTGAGTGGTCTGAAAAACTGTTTTTT.